Listed here are 23 T cell receptor beta chains from one sample, sequenced in a study of blood T cells in healthy people across ages. A second PCR of roughly 7 to 11 cycles used a sample-barcoded 5' primer and a J-beta primer mix. TCRdb itself ran the 5' RACE reads through MiXCR, one entry per CDR3 protein. The sample contains around 800,000 distinct CDR3 sequences, approximately 44% of which appear only once. Material for sequencing was blood. Receptors originate from a man aged 55 to 70 in good health.

In this sample, this clonotype turned up once. This chain links TRBV5-1 with TRBJ2-1; TRBD2 might be the D (6 bases). CDR1 and CDR2 (germline): SGHRS, YFSETQ. CDR3 size: 13 residues. V was clipped by 7 bases and J by 7 bases, with 15 bases between them. This CDR3 is CASRGTAANEQFF. The CDR3 DNA reads as TGCGCCAGCCGGGGGACGGCCGCTAATGAGCAGTTCTTC.

The CDR3 DNA is TGCGCCAGCAGCTACGACAATGGCTACGAGCAGTACTTC. Encoded protein: CASSYDNGYEQYF. V and J are TRBV4-1 and TRBJ2-7; D is unclear. The CDR3 is made up of 13 amino acids. Per germline, CDR1 MGHRA and CDR2 YSYEKL. V was clipped by 5 bases and J by 3 bases, with 11 bases between them.

The chain combines TRBV25-1 with TRBJ1-1; TRBD1 matches at 10 bases. CDR3 length: 17 residues. Per the germline V gene, CDR1 is MGHDK and CDR2 is SYGVNS. The junction had 9 bases not matched to a gene; V was cut back by 4 bases and J by 1 base. The CDR3 sequence: CASSARDRGDWNTEAFF. In nucleotides, the CDR3 is TGTGCCAGCAGTGCCCGGGACAGGGGCGATTGGAACACTGAAGCTTTCTTT.

This chain uses TRBV7-6 with TRBJ2-7, with D hard to call. Trimming left V 5 bases short and J 0 bases short, with 14 bases between. CDR3 length: 15 amino acids. Germline CDR1 is SGHVS and CDR2 is FNYEAQ. The CDR3 loop reads CASSARPDSSYEQYF. CDR3 coding DNA: TGTGCCAGCAGCGCTCGACCAGATAGCTCCTACGAGCAGTACTTC.

This clonotype was detected only a few times. The V and J genes are TRBV20-1 and TRBJ1-2, with 8 nucleotides matching TRBD1. V gave up 5 bases and J gave up 4 bases; unmatched junction bases: 6. The CDR3 consists of 13 residues. CDR1 DFQATT and CDR2 SNEGSKA come from the germline V gene (reference sequence). CDR3 bases: TGCAGTGCTCTCGACAGGGGCGGCTATGGCTACACCTTC. This gives the protein CSALDRGGYGYTF.

The chain couples TRBV11-3 to TRBJ2-6; 8 bases are shared with TRBD1. Trimming removed 5 bases from V and 2 bases from J; junction bases left unmatched: 11. In germline, CDR1 is SGHNT, CDR2 YENEEA. This CDR3 spans 18 amino acids. The CDR3 loop is CASSSRGWTGPGANVLTF. In DNA, the CDR3 is TGTGCCAGCAGCAGTCGGGGTTGGACAGGGCCTGGGGCCAACGTCCTGACTTTC. Full variable domain (missing parts from reference TRBV11-3 and TRBJ2-6): EAGVVQSPRYKIIEKKQPVAFWCNPISGHNTLYWYLQNLGQGPELLIRYENEEAVDDSQLPKDRFSAERLKGVDSTLKIQPAELGDSAVYLCASSSRGWTGPGANVLTFGAGSRLTVL.

This clonotype was observed a handful of times. This sequence joins TRBV10-3 and TRBJ1-6, with 8 bases matching TRBD1. The V segment lost 6 bases and the J segment 10 bases; nucleotides outside the gene matches: 8. The CDR3 has 14 amino acids. Germline V gives CDR1 ENHRY, CDR2 SYGVKD. The CDR3 DNA sequence: TGTGCCATCAGCACCGGGACAGGCGGGTCACCCCTCCACTTT. This encodes CAISTGTGGSPLHF.

A few counts support this clonotype. The V call is TRBV12-3 or TRBV12-4, the J call TRBJ2-2, with D possibly TRBD1 on 6 matching bases. The CDR3 runs 16 residues. Trimming cost V 6 bases and J 2 bases, with 16 bases left between them. The CDR3 is CASRAGVRLNTGELFF. The CDR3 nucleotides are TGTGCCAGCAGAGCAGGGGTTAGGCTCAACACCGGGGAGCTGTTTTTT.

The CDR3 reads CASSVGAERTEAFF. CDR3 bases: TGTGCCAGCAGCGTAGGGGCGGAGCGAACTGAAGCTTTCTTT. The chain joins TRBV9 to TRBJ1-1; D gene uncertain. Per the germline V gene, CDR1 is SGDLS and CDR2 is YYNGEE. This CDR3 spans 14 amino acids. Trimming cost V 0 bases and J 5 bases, with 11 bases left between them.

This clonotype was recorded a few times. This sequence joins TRBV29-1 and TRBJ2-1; 10 nucleotides agree with TRBD1. Germline V lookup: CDR1 SQVTM, CDR2 ANQGSEA. J was trimmed by 5 bases and V by 3 bases; bases with no gene match: 10. The CDR3 extends over 16 amino acids. CDR3 sequence (DNA): TGCAGCGTTGATGCCGGGGGACAGGGGAGGGACAATGAGCAGTTCTTC. It translates to CSVDAGGQGRDNEQFF.

The chain uses TRBV20-1 and TRBJ2-3, with 9 bases matching TRBD2. V lost 6 bases and J lost 0; bases outside the gene matches: 4. The length of the CDR3 is 14 residues. Germline V gene data show CDR1 as DFQATT and CDR2 as SNEGSKA (reference sequence). The CDR3 sequence is CSAKRGASTDTQYF. The CDR3 DNA sequence: TGCAGTGCCAAGCGGGGGGCTAGCACAGATACGCAGTATTTT.

The chain joins TRBV6-2 or TRBV6-3 to TRBJ2-5; 8 bases are a match to TRBD2. This CDR3 has 16 residues. CDR1 MNHEY and CDR2 SVGEGT come from the germline V gene. The V gene end was trimmed by 2 bases and the J gene end by 7 bases; junction bases not matched to a gene: 12. CDR3 loop: CASSYGTGGPLVTQYF. For the CDR3, the DNA is TGTGCCAGCAGTTACGGGACGGGGGGGCCCCTGGTGACCCAGTACTTC.

The chain employs TRBV28 and TRBJ2-7, with D unresolved. The CDR3 contains 14 residues. The ends were cut back, 5 bases at V and 2 bases at J, with 13 bases in the middle. Per germline, CDR1 MDHEN and CDR2 SYDVKM. The CDR3 loop is CASSVVADPYEQYF. Written as DNA, the CDR3 is TGTGCCAGCAGTGTAGTGGCCGATCCCTACGAGCAGTACTTC.

This clonotype came up a few times. The gene calls are TRBV7-2 and TRBJ2-5; 8 nucleotides line up with TRBD2. The germline gives CDR1 SGHTA, CDR2 FQGNSA. V shed 5 bases, J shed 1 base, and the junction held 6 bases outside the gene matches. This CDR3 has 15 amino acids. CDR3 nucleotides: TGTGCCAGCAGCACTCACGGGGGGGCCCAAGAGACCCAGTACTTC. The encoded protein is CASSTHGGAQETQYF.

This clonotype was picked up a small number of times. The chain employs TRBV14 and TRBJ2-1; D not certain. The CDR3 is 17 residues long. V gave up 0 bases and J gave up 3 bases, with 15 bases separating them. The germline gives CDR1 SGHDN, CDR2 FVKESK. In DNA form, the CDR3 reads TGTGCCAGCAGCCAAGAAGGTTACGGTCGAGACTACAATGAGCAGTTCTTC. This translates into CASSQEGYGRDYNEQFF.

The J gene is TRBJ2-1, the V gene TRBV7-8; D gene ambiguous. The V end was cut by 3 bases, the J end by 0 bases, with 9 bases between. The germline gives CDR1 SGHVS, CDR2 FQNEAQ. The CDR3 covers 15 residues. CDR3 nucleotide sequence: TGTGCCAGCAGCTTCGACTTTAGCTCCTACAATGAGCAGTTCTTC. This gives the protein CASSFDFSSYNEQFF. Full variable domain (rest looked up from reference TRBV7-8 and TRBJ2-1): GAGVSQSPRYKVAKRGQDVALRCDPISGHVSLFWYQQALGQGPEFLTYFQNEAQLDKSGLPSDRFFAERPEGSVSTLKIQRTQQEDSAVYLCASSFDFSSYNEQFFGPGTRLTVL.

The chain has TRBV7-9 and TRBJ1-4; D uncertain. The germline V gene has CDR1 SEHNR and CDR2 FQNEAQ (reference sequence). This CDR3 is 14 amino acids long. Trimming took off 5 bases at V and 5 bases at J, with 12 bases between the two ends. For the CDR3, the DNA is TGTGCCAGCAGCGTTTCAGGAGGGAATGAAAAACTGTTTTTT. Translating gives CASSVSGGNEKLFF.

The chain has TRBV20-1 and TRBJ2-7; perhaps TRBD2 as D (6 bases). V gave up 0 bases and J gave up 3 bases, with 12 bases separating them. Germline CDR1 is DFQATT and CDR2 is SNEGSKA (reference sequence). This CDR3 region has 14 residues. CDR3 sequence: CSAREGGAGYEQYF. Written as DNA, the CDR3 is TGCAGTGCTAGAGAGGGCGGGGCCGGCTACGAGCAGTACTTC.

This clonotype occurred a few times. V gene TRBV12-5 combines with J gene TRBJ2-3; the D gene is possibly TRBD1 (5 bases). Germline CDR1 and CDR2: LGHNT and FRNRAP. Deletions cut 0 bases from V and 5 bases from J, with 12 bases between. The CDR3 spans 15 residues. As DNA, the CDR3 is TGTGCTAGTGGTTTGGTTCCCAGGGCGAGAGATACGCAGTATTTT. Protein product: CASGLVPRARDTQYF.

This clonotype showed up just a few times. The V call is TRBV11-3, the J call TRBJ1-6, with D tentatively TRBD1 (5 bases). The CDR3 totals 14 residues. Germline CDR1 is SGHNT and CDR2 is YENEEA. V lost 5 bases and J lost 6, with 11 bases in between. The CDR3 DNA sequence: TGTGCCAGCAGCCCGGGACGGACTAATTCACCCCTCCACTTT. It encodes CASSPGRTNSPLHF.

This clonotype came up a few times. CDR3: CASTFLPLNEQYF. In nucleotides, the CDR3 is TGTGCCAGCACCTTTTTGCCTTTAAACGAGCAGTACTTC. The chain combines TRBV7-8 with TRBJ2-7; D ambiguous. This CDR3 has 13 amino acids. Germline V gene data show CDR1 as SGHVS and CDR2 as FQNEAQ. Trimming cost V 7 bases and J 5 bases, with 15 bases left between them.

The chain carries TRBV7-9 and TRBJ2-2; TRBD1 matches at 7 bases. This CDR3 contains 12 residues. V gave up 6 bases and J gave up 5 bases; unmatched junction bases: 0. Per germline, CDR1 SEHNR and CDR2 FQNEAQ (reference sequence). CDR3: CASRTGTGELFF. CDR3 in DNA: TGTGCCAGCAGGACAGGGACCGGGGAGCTGTTTTTT.

This clonotype turned up a few times. The junction shows a germline mismatch at one end, possibly a read error. This chain joins TRBV11-2 and TRBJ2-5; TRBD2 aligns across 12 bases. The CDR3 loop spans 14 amino acids. Germline V gives CDR1 SGHAT, CDR2 FQNNGV. The CDR3 sequence is CVSSQTSGGKTQYF. CDR3 DNA: TGTGTCAGCAGTCAGACTAGCGGGGGCAAGACCCAGTACTTC.